The sequence of this T cell receptor (beta chain) was determined in a study of identical twins. Study outcomes and limitations: A cross-sectional statistical analysis, not follow-up of the same donors, supported the conclusions.

For this clonotype: Its antigen is as yet unknown.

TCRdb used MiXCR to reprocess the 5' RACE reads, holding one entry per CDR3 protein. The repertoire has hundreds of thousands of distinct CDR3 sequences, roughly 26% of them found once; the top ten carry roughly 3%. Germline V gene sequence: CDR1 DFQATT, CDR2 SNEGSKA (reference sequence). V was clipped by 7 bases and J by 2 bases; unmatched bases: 6. The CDR3 has 15 amino acids. These data were also filed under a second study, of T cells expressing NK-cell markers. That publication notes: In over 5 donors, dominant CD3+CD56+NKG2C+ clonotypes ranked among the top 10 CD8+ clonotypes. Unclear, still, was the HCMV specificity of the expanded NKG2C+ T cell clones.

The rearrangement joins TRBV20-1 to TRBJ2-3, with 13 bases identical to TRBD2. The clonotype originates from a woman between 18 and 30 years old in good health. The sequencing sample was made of CD4+ T cells sorted from blood. CDR3: CSVAGTSGVTDTQYF. CDR3 nucleotides: TGCAGTGTCGCCGGGACTAGCGGGGTCACAGATACGCAGTATTTT.